These 12 T cell receptor beta chains came from one sample sequenced in a study of graft-versus-host responses after intestinal transplantation. Their cognate antigens are unknown. Generated by immunoSEQ multiplex PCR, the TCRdb table keeps only in-frame clones and is missing some. In the table there are 40,000 or so clones, about 95% of which are singletons. This specimen consisted of unstimulated CD8+ T cells sorted from spleen or lymph node cells, obtained before transplant. These receptors originate from a human donor who was the organ donor for an intestinal transplant.

A few counts support this clone. The CDR3 DNA reads TGTGCCAGCAGCTTAGCGGGGACCACAGATACGCAGTATTTT. Its protein product is CASSLAGTTDTQYF. J is TRBJ2-3 and V is TRBV7-9; possibly TRBD1 or TRBD2 for D (5 bases each). The CDR3 totals 14 residues. V lost 0 bases and J 2 bases, leaving 6 bases between the germline ends. Germline CDR1 is SEHNR and CDR2 is FQNEAQ (reference sequence).

The J gene is TRBJ1-2, the V gene TRBV30; perhaps TRBD1 as D (5 bases). The V gene's germline CDR1 is GTSNPN and CDR2 SVGIG (reference sequence). This CDR3 has 16 amino acids. The ends were cut back, 2 bases at V and 4 bases at J, with 20 bases in the middle. The CDR3 coding sequence is TGTGCCTGGAGTACCGCCGGAAGGGGCGGCGGCTATGGCTACACCTTC. Translating it yields CAWSTAGRGGGYGYTF. Looking up the rest from reference TRBV30 and TRBJ1-2 gives the full variable domain: SQTIHQWPATLVQPVGSPLSLECTVEGTSNPNLYWYRQAAGRGLQLLFYSVGIGQISSEVPQNLSASRPQDRQFILSSKKLLLSDSGFYLCAWSTAGRGGGYGYTFGSGTRLTVV.

The chain carries TRBV4-1 and TRBJ2-7, with a possible D match to TRBD2 (6 bases). The germline V gene encodes CDR1 MGHRA and CDR2 YSYEKL. V was pared by 6 bases and J by 3 bases, with 15 bases between. CDR3 length: 14 amino acids. This chain's CDR3 is CASSTREGGYEQYF. The CDR3 nucleotides are TGCGCCAGCAGTACCCGAGAGGGAGGCTACGAGCAGTACTTC.

The chain carries TRBV7-6 and TRBJ1-5; TRBD1 agrees at 7 bases. Looked up from germline, CDR1 is SGHVS and CDR2 is FNYEAQ. V dropped 1 base and J dropped 3; count of bases not matched to a gene: 3. CDR3 size: 15 residues. The CDR3: CASSLGRGPNQPQHF. For the CDR3, the DNA is TGTGCCAGCAGCTTAGGAAGGGGGCCCAATCAGCCCCAGCATTTT.

This chain connects TRBV5-4 to TRBJ1-2, with 7 nucleotides matching TRBD1. With V trimmed by 0 bases and J by 8 bases, 10 bases remained unmatched. CDR1 is SGHNT and CDR2 is YYREEE in the germline V gene (reference sequence). The CDR3 is made up of 15 amino acids. The CDR3 region is CASSLGVERGLGYTF. The CDR3 nucleotides are TGTGCCAGCAGCTTGGGGGTAGAAAGGGGGCTCGGCTACACCTTC.

In DNA, the CDR3 is TGTGCCAGCAGCCAAGACTTGATGCCCACAGATACGCAGTATTTT. This codes for CASSQDLMPTDTQYF. The chain is built from TRBV14 and TRBJ2-3; the D is unclear. CDR1 is SGHDN and CDR2 is FVKESK in the germline V gene. CDR3 length: 15 amino acids. V was shortened by 0 bases and J by 2 bases, with 9 bases between the two germline ends.

The V call is TRBV4-1, the J call TRBJ2-1; possible D gene TRBD2, 5 bases. CDR3 length: 14 amino acids. V was clipped by 0 bases and J by 9 bases, with 12 bases between them. The V gene's germline CDR1 is MGHRA and CDR2 YSYEKL. CDR3: CASSQDPAGSEQFF. Written as DNA, the CDR3 is TGCGCCAGCAGCCAAGACCCGGCGGGCAGTGAGCAGTTCTTC.

The rearrangement uses TRBV7-2 and TRBJ2-2, with D unclear. With 4 bases removed from V and 6 bases from J, the gap between germline ends came to 9 bases. Germline CDR1 and CDR2: SGHTA and FQGNSA. This CDR3 comprises 13 residues. As DNA, the CDR3 is TGTGCCAGCAGCTCCCCCGTGGCCGGGGAGCTGTTTTTT. This encodes CASSSPVAGELFF.

The chain employs TRBV28 and TRBJ2-3, with TRBD2 matching over 7 bases. J was trimmed by 3 bases and V by 7 bases; bases with no gene match: 10. The CDR3 is 15 amino acids. Germline CDR1 is MDHEN and CDR2 is SYDVKM. CDR3 DNA sequence: TGTGCCAGCAAATTTTACCGGGGGGAGACAGATACGCAGTATTTT. Its protein product is CASKFYRGETDTQYF.

J is TRBJ2-2 and V is TRBV21-1; TRBD1 is the table's D call and was not checked against the DNA. TRBV21-1 has pseudogene status. The CDR3 covers 14 residues. The CDR3 sequence is CASSEETGAGELLF. As DNA, the CDR3 is TGTGCCAGCAGCGAGGAGACAGGGGCCGGGGAGCTGCTTTTT.

This chain connects TRBV27 to TRBJ2-1; TRBD1 agrees at 7 bases. Trimming cost V 4 bases and J 8 bases; bases outside gene matches: 14. The CDR3 consists of 16 residues. Germline V gives CDR1 MNHEY, CDR2 SMNVEV (reference sequence). CDR3 loop: CASSSLSTGILYEQFF. The DNA for the CDR3 is TGTGCCAGCAGTTCCCTTTCGACAGGGATTCTATATGAGCAGTTCTTC.

This chain joins TRBV5-1 and TRBJ1-1; 8 bases line up with TRBD1. V lost 4 bases and J lost 7; bases outside the gene matches: 12. CDR1 SGHRS and CDR2 YFSETQ come from the germline V gene. This CDR3 is built from 15 residues. In DNA, the CDR3 is TGCGCCAGCAGCGAGGGACAGGAGCAGGGAATTGAAGCTTTCTTT. This codes for CASSEGQEQGIEAFF.